A single sample gave rise to the 9 T cell receptor beta chains below, sequenced in a study of regulatory T cells in long-lasting Graves disease. Time point of the sample: newly diagnosed GD, antithyroid drugs for less than 3 months. Making the TCR library involved RNA that had been extracted from PBMCs. Construction of the TCR beta libraries employed iRepertoire HTBI primers in conjunction with Arm-PCR of CDR3 regions. From the multiplex PCR reads, TCRdb called clonotypes with MiXCR, one entry per CDR3 protein. Of 300,000 to 400,000 distinct CDR3 sequences listed, around 17% are singletons. These data are also associated with another study on T cells in Graves' hyperthyroidism and ophthalmopathy.

The sample here was peripheral blood mononuclear cells (PBMCs), taken at new diagnosis, from a patient treated with antithyroid drugs. Every receptor here comes from a man aged 35 to 55 with Graves disease.

This clonotype was seen at least ten times. This chain connects TRBV7-2 to TRBJ2-7; TRBD1 agrees at 9 bases. Germline CDR1 reads SGHTA; CDR2 reads FQGNSA. This CDR3 is 15 amino acids long. Trimming removed 5 bases from V and 0 bases from J; junction bases left unmatched: 5. This CDR3 reads CASSPQGASSYEQYF. The CDR3 region has the DNA TGTGCCAGCAGCCCACAGGGGGCGAGCTCCTACGAGCAGTACTTC.

The genes are TRBV5-5 and TRBJ2-6; 7 nucleotides line up with TRBD1. V lost 3 bases, J lost 1 base, and 10 bases stayed unmatched. The CDR3 is 18 amino acids. The germline CDR1 and CDR2 sequences are SGHKS and YYEKEE (reference sequence). DNA of the CDR3: TGTGCCAGCAGCTCTAAGCCGGGACAGTGGTCTGGGGCCAACGTCCTGACTTTC. Translation: CASSSKPGQWSGANVLTF.

The V and J genes are TRBV20-1 and TRBJ2-2; TRBD1 aligns across 7 bases. The CDR3 covers 13 residues. Losses at the gene ends were 5 bases for V and 1 base for J; bases not matched to a gene: 1. Per the germline V gene, CDR1 is DFQATT and CDR2 is SNEGSKA (reference sequence). CDR3 region: CSAHRGNTGELFF. CDR3 in DNA: TGCAGTGCTCACAGGGGGAACACCGGGGAGCTGTTTTTT.

This clonotype was picked up many times. The chain joins TRBV2 to TRBJ2-3; D is perhaps TRBD1 (5 bases). Germline CDR1 and CDR2: SNHLY and FYNNEI. The CDR3 covers 14 residues. Here the CDR3 reads CAQAEEGVGDTQYF. The CDR3 nucleotides read TGTGCGCAAGCAGAGGAAGGGGTTGGCGATACGCAGTATTTT.

The table lists this clonotype with many counts. The chain has TRBV3-1 and TRBJ2-5, with D unresolved. Germline values: CDR1 LGHDT, CDR2 YNNKEL (reference sequence). V was shortened by 3 bases and J by 1 base, with 6 bases between the two germline ends. The CDR3 is made up of 13 amino acids. The CDR3 nucleotides read TGTGCCAGCAGCCAGAACAGCCAAGAGACCCAGTACTTC. Amino acid sequence: CASSQNSQETQYF.

The rearrangement joins TRBV4-1 to TRBJ1-1, with 8 bases fitting TRBD1. The CDR3 totals 17 residues. CDR1 is MGHRA, CDR2 YSYEKL, per germline. V dropped 1 base and J dropped 0; count of bases not matched to a gene: 7. CDR3 DNA sequence: TGCGCCAGCAGCCAAGGGACAGGGTCGGGCATGAACACTGAAGCTTTCTTT. Translating it yields CASSQGTGSGMNTEAFF.

This clonotype was observed at least ten times. V usage is TRBV20-1 and J usage is TRBJ1-3; D is uncertain. This CDR3 has 13 residues. The V end lost 6 bases, the J end lost 1 base, and 10 bases lay between the germline ends. Germline CDR1 DFQATT, CDR2 SNEGSKA (reference sequence). The CDR3 DNA is TGCAGTGCAAGCCCTTGGTCTGGAAACACCATATATTTT. It translates to CSASPWSGNTIYF.

This clonotype has ten or more counts. V is TRBV11-2 and J is TRBJ2-7; D is uncertain. The germline V gene encodes CDR1 SGHAT and CDR2 FQNNGV. V dropped 4 bases and J dropped 2 bases, with 9 bases sitting between them. This CDR3 contains 13 residues. The CDR3 spells CASSSPPTYEQYF. CDR3 DNA: TGTGCCAGCAGCTCACCTCCGACCTACGAGCAGTACTTC.

The chain employs TRBV7-3 and TRBJ1-1; no clear D gene. The germline V gene encodes CDR1 SGHTA and CDR2 FQGTGA. The CDR3 sequence is 15 residues long. The V end lost 0 bases, the J end lost 4 bases, and 12 bases lay between the germline ends. The CDR3 DNA sequence: TGTGCCAGCAGCTTAACGTTGGCAACTCGCACTGAAGCTTTCTTT. This translates into CASSLTLATRTEAFF.